This is a list of T cell receptor beta chains from one sample in a study of control samples from healthy donors and cancer patients. The method was immunoSEQ multiplex PCR; TCRdb's version includes in-frame clones alone and lacks a portion of them. The sample lists approximately 150,000 clones, 80% to 90% seen once, with approximately 1.7% in the top ten. The sequencing sample was made of blood. The receptors here all came from a young man in good health. The CDR3 runs from the conserved cysteine through the conserved F or W.

V gene	CDR3 protein
TRBV6-2/TRBV6-3	CASSDPRRGNEKLFF
TRBV5-1	CASSLDRDNEQFF
TRBV5-1	CASSVGQGAPGELFF
TRBV4-3	CASSQAVTVELRDEQYF
TRBV6-6	CASSYKGINEKLFF
TRBV5-6	CASSLQQRAGNTIYF
TRBV5-4	CASTPMGLAGVNEQFF
TRBV9	CASSDHSGGAWEQFF
TRBV18	CASSPGAGELFF
TRBV3-1/TRBV3-2	CASSHNQETQYF
TRBV29-1	CSVELSSGANVLTF
TRBV28	CASSLSKLAGVTYEQYF
TRBV28	CASSMPSDGETQYF
TRBV5-4	CASSLELDSYEQYF
TRBV29-1	CSVTGLAGVSTDTQYF
TRBV5-1	CASSLAGSGGGSPLHF
TRBV12-3/TRBV12-4	CASSWNTGELFF
TRBV5-6	CASSLYGVHNSPLHF
TRBV4-1	CASSQDPANTGELFF
TRBV3-1/TRBV3-2	CASSQLVNRPRQDSTNEKLFF
TRBV9	CASSVGGAAGGGYNEQFF
TRBV5-1	CASSPEGGTPGNTEAFF
TRBV9	CASSVAPGATDTQYF